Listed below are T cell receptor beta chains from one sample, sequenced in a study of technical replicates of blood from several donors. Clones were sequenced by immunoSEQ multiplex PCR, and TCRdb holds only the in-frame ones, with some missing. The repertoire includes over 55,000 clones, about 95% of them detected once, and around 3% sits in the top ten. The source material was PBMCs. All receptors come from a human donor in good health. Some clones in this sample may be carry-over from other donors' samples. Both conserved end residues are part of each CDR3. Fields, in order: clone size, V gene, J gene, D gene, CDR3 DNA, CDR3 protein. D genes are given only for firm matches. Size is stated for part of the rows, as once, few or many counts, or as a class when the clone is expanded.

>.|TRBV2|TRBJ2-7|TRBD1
TGTGCCAGCAGTCGACAGGGGGCCTACGAGCAGTACTTC
CASSRQGAYEQYF
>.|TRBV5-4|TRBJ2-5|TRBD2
TGTGCCAGCAGCGGGAGGGCCCAAGAGACCCAGTACTTC
CASSGRAQETQYF
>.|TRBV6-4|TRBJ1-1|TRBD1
TGTGCCAGCAGCGCGACAGGGACCACTGAAGCTTTCTTT
CASSATGTTEAFF
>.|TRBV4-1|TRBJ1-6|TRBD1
TGCGCCAGCAGCCCTAGGGACAGGGATTCACCCCTCCACTTT
CASSPRDRDSPLHF
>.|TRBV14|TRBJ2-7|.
TGTGCCAGCAGCCAAGAAAGCTCTGAGGTAACCTACGAGCAGTACTTC
CASSQESSEVTYEQYF
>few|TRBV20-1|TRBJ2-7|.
TGCAGTGCTCGACTGGAATACGAGCAGTACTTC
CSARLEYEQYF
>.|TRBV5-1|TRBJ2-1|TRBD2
TGCGCCAGCAGGACTAGCGGGAGCAATGAGCAGTTCTTC
CASRTSGSNEQFF
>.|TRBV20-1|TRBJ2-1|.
TGCAGCGCCCCTATTAATGAGCAGTTCTTC
CSAPINEQFF
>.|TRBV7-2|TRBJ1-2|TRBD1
TGTGCCAGCAGCTCGCGACAGGGATCCAACTATGGCTACACCTTC
CASSSRQGSNYGYTF
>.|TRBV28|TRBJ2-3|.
TGTGCCAGCAGTTTAGTTGGCGGCAGAGACACAGATACGCAGTATTTT
CASSLVGGRDTDTQYF
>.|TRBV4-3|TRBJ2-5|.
TGCGCCAGCAGCCAAATGGACAGTGGTGAGAGGGCCCAGTACTTC
CASSQMDSGERAQYF
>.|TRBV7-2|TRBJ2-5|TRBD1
TGTGCCAGCAGCTCGGGACAGACGGGTAAAGAGACCCAGTACTTC
CASSSGQTGKETQYF
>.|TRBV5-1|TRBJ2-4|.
TGCGCCAGCAGACTTCTTACAGGAACGGACATTCAGTACTTC
CASRLLTGTDIQYF
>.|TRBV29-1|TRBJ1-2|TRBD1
TGCAGCGTTGAAGAACAGGGGAACTATGGCTACACCTTC
CSVEEQGNYGYTF
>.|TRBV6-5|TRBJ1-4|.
TGTGCCAGCAGACCTGGGGGGGCCGTAGAAAAACTGTTTTTT
CASRPGGAVEKLFF
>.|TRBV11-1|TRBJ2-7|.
TGTGCCAGCAGCTTAGCGGCGGTCTCCTACGAGCAGTACTTC
CASSLAAVSYEQYF
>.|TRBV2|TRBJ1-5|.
TGTGCCAGCAATCGAGGGCCGACTCAGCCCCAGCATTTT
CASNRGPTQPQHF
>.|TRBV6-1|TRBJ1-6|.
TGTGCCAGCAGTGAATCGGGGTGGGGATTCCGAAGCTCCTATAATTCACCCCTCCACTTT
CASSESGWGFRSSYNSPLHF
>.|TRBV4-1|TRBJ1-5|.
TGCGCCAGCAGCCAAGATATCGCAGGGCCCCAGCCCCAGCATTTT
CASSQDIAGPQPQHF
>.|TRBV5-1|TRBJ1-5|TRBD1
TGCGCCAGCAGCCCCAGGGGGGATCAGCCCCAGCATTTT
CASSPRGDQPQHF
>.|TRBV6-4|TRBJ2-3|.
TGTGCCAGCTCCACCTCCGCGGGGGCTGGAGATACGCAGTATTTT
CASSTSAGAGDTQYF
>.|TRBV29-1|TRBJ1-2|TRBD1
TGCAGCGTTGAAGGGGACAGGGGAAACTATGGCTACACCTTC
CSVEGDRGNYGYTF
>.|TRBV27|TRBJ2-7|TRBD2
TGTGCCAGCAGTCCCCAAGGAGCGGGGGTACTCTACGAGCAGTACTTC
CASSPQGAGVLYEQYF
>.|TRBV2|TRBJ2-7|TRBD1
TGTGCCAGCAGTCTACGACAGGGAAGGCGATACGAGCAGTACTTC
CASSLRQGRRYEQYF
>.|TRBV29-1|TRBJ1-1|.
TGCAGCACCGGGAGGGAAGAGGGGGGGCAAGCTTTCTTT
CSTGREEGGQAFF
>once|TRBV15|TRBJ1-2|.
TGTGCCACCAGCAGAGATCAGAGGGATGGCTACACCTTC
CATSRDQRDGYTF
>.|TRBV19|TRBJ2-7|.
TGTGCCAGTAGTAGTCTGGGGGCGGATTCCTACGAGCAGTACTTC
CASSSLGADSYEQYF
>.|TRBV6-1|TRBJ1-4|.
TGTGCCAGCATCCCGGGGGGGGAGGGGGAAAAACTGTTTTTT
CASIPGGEGEKLFF
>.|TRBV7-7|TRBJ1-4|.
TGTGCCAGCAGCTTAGCGTCCCAGGGTCGGGAAAAACTGTTTTTT
CASSLASQGREKLFF
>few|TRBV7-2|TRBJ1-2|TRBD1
TGTGCCAGCAGCTTAACAGGGGACTATGGCTACACCTTC
CASSLTGDYGYTF
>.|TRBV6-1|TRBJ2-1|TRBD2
TGTGCCAGCAGTGGGACTAGCGGGGGTCCTACCTACAATGAGCAGTTCTTC
CASSGTSGGPTYNEQFF
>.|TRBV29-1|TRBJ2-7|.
TGCAGCGCCGTCGAGCGAGAAGGCCTCGAGCAGTACTTC
CSAVEREGLEQYF
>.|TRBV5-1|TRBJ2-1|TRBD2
TGCGCCAGCAGCTTGGATGGTAGCGGGAGAACCGAGCAGTTCTTC
CASSLDGSGRTEQFF
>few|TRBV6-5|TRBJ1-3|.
TGTGCCAGCAGTTCGAACTTAGTCTCTGGAAACACCATATATTTT
CASSSNLVSGNTIYF
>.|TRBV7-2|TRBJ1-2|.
TGTGCCAGCAACCGAGTGGGGGCCGGCTACACCTTC
CASNRVGAGYTF
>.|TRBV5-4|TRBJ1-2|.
TGTGCCAGCAGCGGACCCAGGGTTAACTATGGCTACACCTTC
CASSGPRVNYGYTF
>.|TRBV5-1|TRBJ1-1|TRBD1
TGCGCCAGCAGCAGGACAGGGGTTGGCACTGAAGCTTTCTTT
CASSRTGVGTEAFF
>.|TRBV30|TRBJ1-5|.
TGTGCCTGGACCAGCGGGGGCGGAATACAGCCCCAGCATTTT
CAWTSGGGIQPQHF
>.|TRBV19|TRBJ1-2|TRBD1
TGTGCCAGTAGTATAGATTCTAGGGGGCTGGAGTATGGCTACACCTTC
CASSIDSRGLEYGYTF
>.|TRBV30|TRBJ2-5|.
TGTGCCTGGAGTGGAAGAACGGCCCAGTACTTC
CAWSGRTAQYF
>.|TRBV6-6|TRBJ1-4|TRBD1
TGTGCCAGCAGAAGACAGGGGTTCGATAATGAAAAACTGTTTTTT
CASRRQGFDNEKLFF
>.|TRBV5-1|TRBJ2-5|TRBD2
TGCGCCAGCAGCTTGGGGGCCCTAGCGGGGGGTACCAAAGAGACCCAGTACTTC
CASSLGALAGGTKETQYF
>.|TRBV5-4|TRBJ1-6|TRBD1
TGTGCCAGCACCAGGCAGGGGGCGAGTAATTCACCCCTCCACTTT
CASTRQGASNSPLHF
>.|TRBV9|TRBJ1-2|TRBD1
TGTGCCAGCAGCGTCGGGACAGAGGTCACCTATGGCTACACCTTC
CASSVGTEVTYGYTF
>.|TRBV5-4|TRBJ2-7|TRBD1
TGTGCCAGCAGCCCGGACAGGGGGCGGGGCGAGCAGTACTTC
CASSPDRGRGEQYF
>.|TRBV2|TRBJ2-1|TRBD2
TGTGCCAGCAGCGGTCAGCGGGGGGGCTACAATGAGCAGTTCTTC
CASSGQRGGYNEQFF
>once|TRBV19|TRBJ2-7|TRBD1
TGTGCCAGGAGAACTAAAACCCGGGACAGGGGGAACGAGCAGTACTTC
CARRTKTRDRGNEQYF
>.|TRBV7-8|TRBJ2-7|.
TGTGCCAGCGGCGGAGCGGAAGCCTACGAGCAGTACTTC
CASGGAEAYEQYF
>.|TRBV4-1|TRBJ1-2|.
TGCGCCAGCAGCCCAAGCCCAGGGGCGGGCTACACCTTC
CASSPSPGAGYTF
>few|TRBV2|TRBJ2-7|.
TGTGCCAGCAACGGTGGAGGGCGCCCCTACGAGCAGTACTTC
CASNGGGRPYEQYF
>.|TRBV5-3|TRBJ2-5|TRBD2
TGTGCCAGAAGTAGGACTAGCGGGCCGCAAGAGACCCAGTACTTC
CARSRTSGPQETQYF
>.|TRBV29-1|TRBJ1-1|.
TGCAGCGTTGAGGAAGGACGGGGAAACACTGAAGCTTTCTTT
CSVEEGRGNTEAFF
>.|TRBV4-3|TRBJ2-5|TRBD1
TGCGCCAGCAGCCAAGATTGGGGGACAGGGGATCGGCAAGAGACCCAGTACTTC
CASSQDWGTGDRQETQYF
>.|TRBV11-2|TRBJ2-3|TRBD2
TGTGCCAGCAGCTTAGATCGAGGTAGCGGGAGGGTTACAGATACGCAGTATTTT
CASSLDRGSGRVTDTQYF
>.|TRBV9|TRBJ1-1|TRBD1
TGTGCCAGCAGCGTAGTGGGGGGACAGATCATGAACACTGAAGCTTTCTTT
CASSVVGGQIMNTEAFF
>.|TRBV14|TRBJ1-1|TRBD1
TGTGCCAGCAGCCTATCAGGGGGAACAGGCCGCAAGGAAGCTTTCTTT
CASSLSGGTGRKEAFF
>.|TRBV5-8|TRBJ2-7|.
TGTGCCAGCAGCTTACGACAGGTGGGGGTCTACGAGCAGTACTTC
CASSLRQVGVYEQYF
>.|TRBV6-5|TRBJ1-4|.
TGTGCCAGCAGCCCGCCGCGGGGGGATAATGAAAAACTGTTTTTT
CASSPPRGDNEKLFF